A single sample is the source of the 16 T cell receptor beta chains below, sequenced in a study of beta chain features in type 1 diabetes. Whole-study findings and limits: Significant though moderate, a shortening of TCRB CDR3s appeared in all four CD4+ subsets of Type 1 diabetes patients.

Expressed TCRB transcripts got sequenced, as all isolated RNA was reverse transcribed. Repertoires were generated with immunoSEQ multiplex PCR, while TCRdb's copy carries only in-frame clones and drops some. The sample has around 310,000 clones, roughly 13% seen once. Antigens for these TCRs are unknown. The specimen sequenced was naive CD4+ T cells from blood. The source is a woman aged 18-29 years with type 1 diabetes.

This clone turned up a few times. This chain joins TRBV19 and TRBJ1-1; D remains ambiguous. The CDR3 is 13 amino acids. V was clipped by 1 base and J by 4 bases, with 7 bases between them. Looked up from germline, CDR1 is LNHDA and CDR2 is SQIVND (reference sequence). The CDR3 is CASSIGRSTEAFF. Written as DNA, the CDR3 is TGTGCCAGTAGTATAGGTAGGAGCACTGAAGCTTTCTTT.

A few counts support this clone. This sequence joins TRBV18 and TRBJ2-1; 9 bases fit TRBD1. Germline trimming cut 2 bases from V and 7 bases from J; bases unmatched to any gene: 3. This CDR3 has 14 amino acids. CDR1 KGHSH and CDR2 LQKENI come from the germline V gene. CDR3 residues: CASSPRTGDNEQFF. The DNA for the CDR3 is TGTGCCAGCTCACCAAGGACAGGGGATAATGAGCAGTTCTTC.

This clone has more than one count but fewer than ten. The gene calls are TRBV5-1 and TRBJ2-3; 9 nucleotides line up with TRBD2. Germline lookup yields CDR1 SGHRS and CDR2 YFSETQ. The CDR3 loop spans 15 amino acids. V trimming: 4 bases; J trimming: 1 base; junction bases outside the gene matches: 4. The CDR3 loop is CASSQAGGGTDTQYF. CDR3 DNA: TGCGCCAGCAGCCAAGCGGGAGGCGGCACAGATACGCAGTATTTT.

The chain combines TRBV28 with TRBJ2-7; 7 nucleotides line up with TRBD1. The J segment lost 0 bases and the V segment lost 3 bases, leaving 8 bases of the junction unmatched. The CDR3 runs to 16 residues. The V gene's germline CDR1 is MDHEN and CDR2 SYDVKM. CDR3 DNA: TGTGCCAGCAGTTTTGTTCTGTGGGACAGCTCCTACGAGCAGTACTTC. Its translation is CASSFVLWDSSYEQYF.

The gene calls are TRBV9 and TRBJ2-1, with 7 positions matching TRBD1. Per germline, CDR1 SGDLS and CDR2 YYNGEE. The CDR3 is made up of 14 amino acids. Unmatched junction bases numbered 7, after V lost 4 bases and J lost 6 bases. The CDR3 nucleotides read TGTGCCAGCAGCAAGACAGGGAATGGCAATGAGCAGTTCTTC. This gives the protein CASSKTGNGNEQFF.

This clone was counted only a few times. This chain uses TRBV27 with TRBJ1-1; weak D call: TRBD1 (5 bases). The CDR3 covers 14 residues. Per the germline V gene, CDR1 is MNHEY and CDR2 is SMNVEV (reference sequence). Trimming stripped 3 bases from V and 2 bases from J, with 10 bases between. The CDR3 sequence: CASSFQGPNTEAFF. CDR3 sequence (DNA): TGTGCCAGCAGTTTTCAGGGTCCCAACACTGAAGCTTTCTTT.

This clone was observed a handful of times. This rearrangement joins TRBV27 to TRBJ1-1; D is undetermined. This CDR3 comprises 13 residues. V was clipped by 4 bases and J by 8 bases, with 14 bases between them. The V gene's germline CDR1 is MNHEY and CDR2 SMNVEV (reference sequence). CDR3 in amino acids: CASSSTVPGEAFF. The CDR3 DNA follows: TGTGCCAGCAGTTCCACTGTCCCCGGGGAAGCTTTCTTT.

This clone has only a few counts. The rearrangement joins TRBV5-1 to TRBJ2-5, with TRBD2 identical over 7 bases. Germline V gene data show CDR1 as SGHRS and CDR2 as YFSETQ. V gave up 7 bases and J gave up 5 bases; unmatched junction bases: 14. This CDR3 spans 15 amino acids. CDR3 loop: CASLERDGAWETQYF. The CDR3 DNA sequence: TGCGCCAGCCTCGAGCGGGATGGAGCCTGGGAGACCCAGTACTTC.

The chain links TRBV6-5 to TRBJ2-1, with 9 nucleotides matching TRBD2. The CDR3 runs 15 residues. Germline V gene lookup returns CDR1 MNHEY and CDR2 SVGAGI. V was pared by 5 bases and J by 5 bases, with 7 bases of the junction left unmatched. In nucleotides, the CDR3 is TGTGCCAGCAGTACATTAGCGGGAGTCCACAATGAGCAGTTCTTC. Translated: CASSTLAGVHNEQFF.

This clone was counted only a few times. This chain connects TRBV18 to TRBJ1-1; D unclear. CDR1 is KGHSH and CDR2 is LQKENI in the germline V gene. The CDR3 has 15 residues. Trimming removed 2 bases from V and 1 base from J, with 11 bases in between. Written as DNA, the CDR3 is TGTGCCAGCTCACCAGGGTTAGACACGAACACTGAAGCTTTCTTT. This sequence encodes CASSPGLDTNTEAFF. Supplemented by reference TRBV18 and TRBJ1-1, the full variable domain reads NAGVMQNPRHLVRRRGQEARLRCSPMKGHSHVYWYRQLPEEGLKFMVYLQKENIIDESGMPKERFSAEFPKEGPSILRIQQVVRGDSAAYFCASSPGLDTNTEAFFGQGTRLTVV.

This clone was seen a few times. The chain is built from TRBV19 and TRBJ1-2, with 10 bases fitting TRBD1. With 3 bases clipped from V and 8 bases from J, the junction kept 9 bases outside the gene matches. CDR1 is LNHDA, CDR2 SQIVND, per germline (reference sequence). This CDR3 is built from 15 residues. CDR3 sequence reads: CASSIDRGRGGGYTF. DNA for the CDR3: TGTGCCAGTAGTATCGACAGGGGGCGAGGAGGCGGCTACACCTTC. Full variable domain (remainder filled in from reference TRBV19 and TRBJ1-2): DGGITQSPKYLFRKEGQNVTLSCEQNLNHDAMYWYRQDPGQGLRLIYYSQIVNDFQKGDIAEGYSVSREKKESFPLTVTSAQKNPTAFYLCASSIDRGRGGGYTFGSGTRLTVV.

This clone occurred a few times. The chain combines TRBV29-1 with TRBJ2-3; no firm D call. Germline loops: CDR1 SQVTM, CDR2 ANQGSEA. The length of the CDR3 is 13 residues. The V end was cut by 2 bases, the J end by 2 bases, with 8 bases between. The CDR3 here is CSVESRLTDTQYF. The CDR3 DNA sequence: TGCAGCGTTGAAAGCAGACTCACAGATACGCAGTATTTT.

This chain joins TRBV20-1 and TRBJ2-5, with D unresolved. This CDR3 is 11 amino acids long. V was shortened by 0 bases and J by 13 bases, with 12 bases between the two germline ends. Germline V gives CDR1 DFQATT, CDR2 SNEGSKA (reference sequence). The CDR3 spells CSARDPLFSYF. DNA of the CDR3: TGCAGTGCTAGAGACCCCCTATTTTCGTACTTC.

The table lists this clone with a few counts. The chain employs TRBV11-2 and TRBJ2-1; possibly TRBD2 for D (6 bases). The V end was cut by 5 bases, the J end by 7 bases, with 12 bases between. CDR1 SGHAT and CDR2 FQNNGV come from the germline V gene. The CDR3 covers 13 residues. The CDR3 sequence: CASSRGTSNEQFF. CDR3 in DNA: TGTGCCAGCAGCCGCGGGACTTCTAATGAGCAGTTCTTC.

This clone was recorded a few times. The chain couples TRBV2 to TRBJ2-1, with D perhaps matching TRBD2 (5 bases). Trimming stripped 5 bases from V and 7 bases from J, with 6 bases between. Per the germline V gene, CDR1 is SNHLY and CDR2 is FYNNEI. This CDR3 contains 11 residues. CDR3 sequence reads: CASSRENEQFF. The DNA of the CDR3 is TGTGCCAGCAGTAGGGAGAATGAGCAGTTCTTC. Full variable domain (remainder filled in from reference TRBV2 and TRBJ2-1): EPEVTQTPSHQVTQMGQEVILRCVPISNHLYFYWYRQILGQKVEFLVSFYNNEISEKSEIFDDQFSVERPDGSNFTLKIRSTKLEDSAMYFCASSRENEQFFGPGTRLTVL.

This clone was picked up a small number of times. V is TRBV5-6 and J is TRBJ2-1; a weak D match, TRBD1 (5 bases). Trimming took off 2 bases at V and 0 bases at J, with 9 bases between the two ends. Germline assignment: CDR1 SGHDT and CDR2 YYEEEE. The CDR3 runs 15 residues. The CDR3, as DNA: TGTGCCAGCAGCTTAGGGGTCCACTCCTACAATGAGCAGTTCTTC. It specifies CASSLGVHSYNEQFF.